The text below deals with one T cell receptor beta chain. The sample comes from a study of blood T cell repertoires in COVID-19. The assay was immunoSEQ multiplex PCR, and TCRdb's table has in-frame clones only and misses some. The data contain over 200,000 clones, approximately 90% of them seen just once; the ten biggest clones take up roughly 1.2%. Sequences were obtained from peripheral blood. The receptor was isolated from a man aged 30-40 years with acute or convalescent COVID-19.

DNA of the CDR3: TGTGCCAGTAGTACCATTGGGGGCAACCCCGGTCTGGGCACAGATACGCAGTATTTT. Translating it yields CASSTIGGNPGLGTDTQYF. The V and J genes are TRBV19 and TRBJ2-3; TRBD1 is a possible D gene (6 bases). Trimming cost V 4 bases and J 1 base, with 24 bases left between them. Germline CDR1 and CDR2: LNHDA and SQIVND (reference sequence). This CDR3 region has 19 residues.